The 31 T cell receptor beta chains below come from one sample, sequenced in a study of patients and donors after allogeneic stem cell transplantation. One entry per CDR3 protein, called by TCRdb with MiXCR from the RT-PCR reads. Here the sample spans over 130,000 distinct CDR3 sequences, 37% being singletons. The sequenced sample was blood, either unsorted or a sorted T cell fraction (not recorded which). The source of these receptors is a human donor who was either an allogeneic HSCT recipient or a stem cell or donor lymphocyte infusion donor (not recorded which). It is not recorded whose cells these are; they may come from a transplant donor.

The chain links TRBV29-1 to TRBJ1-1, with D hard to call. V lost 2 bases to trimming and J lost 2 bases, with 9 bases between them. Germline values: CDR1 SQVTM, CDR2 ANQGSEA. CDR3 length equals 13 residues. DNA for the CDR3: TGCAGCGTTGAAAAGGGCTTCAACACTGAAGCTTTCTTT. Translating it yields CSVEKGFNTEAFF.

This clonotype was detected only a few times. The rearrangement uses TRBV28 and TRBJ2-3, with unresolved D. V was shortened by 3 bases and J by 5 bases, with 6 bases between the two germline ends. The CDR3 length is 12 residues. CDR1 MDHEN and CDR2 SYDVKM come from the germline V gene. CDR3 DNA sequence: TGTGCCAGCAGTTTCGGCAGAGATACGCAGTATTTT. The encoded protein is CASSFGRDTQYF. The variable domain in full, completed from reference TRBV28 and TRBJ2-3, reads DVKVTQSSRYLVKRTGEKVFLECVQDMDHENMFWYRQDPGLGLRLIYFSYDVKMKEKGDIPEGYSVSREKKERFSLILESASTNQTSMYLCASSFGRDTQYFGPGTRLTVL.

The rearrangement uses TRBV5-4 and TRBJ2-3; D is unclear. CDR1 and CDR2 (germline): SGHNT, YYREEE (reference sequence). The V gene lost 4 bases and the J gene lost 5 bases, with 20 bases spanning the gap. The CDR3 is 16 amino acids. The CDR3 DNA follows: TGTGCCAGCAGCACCACCGGCTCCAGACGGGTAGATACGCAGTATTTT. Translated: CASSTTGSRRVDTQYF.

This sequence joins TRBV4-2 and TRBJ1-6; TRBD1 might be the D (5 bases). Germline V gives CDR1 LGHNA, CDR2 YNFKEQ. Trimming cost V 1 base and J 7 bases, with 11 bases left between them. The CDR3 loop spans 15 amino acids. The CDR3 nucleotides are TGTGCCAGCAGCCAAGGTGGGGGATCCAATTCACCCCTCCACTTT. Residues: CASSQGGGSNSPLHF.

This clonotype turned up a few times. The CDR3 loop reads CAISASPDVNTDTQYF. DNA of the CDR3: TGTGCCATCAGTGCTTCCCCCGACGTTAACACAGATACGCAGTATTTT. The V gene is TRBV10-3, the J gene TRBJ2-3; D call uncertain. V was shortened by 4 bases and J by 2 bases, with 16 bases between the two germline ends. The CDR3 covers 16 residues. Germline loops: CDR1 ENHRY, CDR2 SYGVKD.

This clonotype was observed a single time. CDR3 nucleotides: TGTGCCAGCAGCGTAGGGGGCCAGGTAGGGGACACTGAAGCTTTCTTT. It yields the protein CASSVGGQVGDTEAFF. V usage is TRBV9 and J usage is TRBJ1-1; D perhaps matches TRBD1 (5 bases). From germline, CDR1 is SGDLS and CDR2 YYNGEE. The CDR3 length is 16 residues. V lost 0 bases and J lost 3, with 15 bases in between.

This sequence joins TRBV12-3 or TRBV12-4 and TRBJ2-1, with TRBD2 matching 9 bases. V shed 6 bases, J shed 5 bases, and the junction held 11 bases outside the gene matches. The CDR3 loop spans 16 amino acids. CDR3 amino acids: CASRTMRGGFHNEQFF. The CDR3 DNA reads TGTGCCAGCAGAACAATGCGGGGGGGCTTTCACAATGAGCAGTTCTTC.

V and J are TRBV7-3 and TRBJ1-2; D is unresolved. Germline V gives CDR1 SGHTA, CDR2 FQGTGA. Trimming pared 4 bases from V and 13 bases from J, leaving 4 bases between. This CDR3 comprises 8 residues. CDR3 sequence reads: CASSSPTF. CDR3 sequence (DNA): TGTGCCAGCAGCTCTCCCACCTTC.

The CDR3 DNA reads TGCGCCAGCAGCCAAACTGGGGGGGCTAACATTCAGTACTTC. Amino acids: CASSQTGGANIQYF. The rearrangement uses TRBV4-3 and TRBJ2-4; maybe TRBD2 (7 bases). There are 14 residues in the CDR3. CDR1 LGHNA and CDR2 YSLEER come from the germline V gene. Trimming shortened V by 2 bases and J by 7 bases, and 12 bases separated the two germline ends.

This clonotype was detected a few times. The genes are TRBV5-1 and TRBJ2-3; TRBD1 matches 9 bases. The length of the CDR3 is 14 residues. Trimming cost V 4 bases and J 3 bases; bases outside gene matches: 3. Germline values: CDR1 SGHRS, CDR2 YFSETQ. CDR3 DNA sequence: TGCGCCAGCAGCCCCGGACAGGGGACAGATACGCAGTATTTT. Translating it yields CASSPGQGTDTQYF.

The gene calls are TRBV9 and TRBJ2-7; D not resolved. CDR1 SGDLS and CDR2 YYNGEE come from the germline V gene. Trimming cost V 0 bases and J 4 bases, with 11 bases left between them. This CDR3 comprises 14 residues. The CDR3, as DNA: TGTGCCAGCAGCGTAGCTCCCCGACCTTACGAGCAGTACGTC. It translates to CASSVAPRPYEQYV.

This clonotype was seen more than once but under ten times. The chain has TRBV28 and TRBJ1-1, with unresolved D. CDR1 is MDHEN and CDR2 is SYDVKM in the germline V gene. Trimming took 5 bases from V and 0 from J, leaving 10 bases between them. The CDR3 spans 14 residues. CDR3 sequence reads: CASSPDGMNTEAFF. In DNA, the CDR3 is TGTGCCAGCAGTCCGGACGGCATGAACACTGAAGCTTTCTTT. Supplemented by reference TRBV28 and TRBJ1-1, the full variable domain reads DVKVTQSSRYLVKRTGEKVFLECVQDMDHENMFWYRQDPGLGLRLIYFSYDVKMKEKGDIPEGYSVSREKKERFSLILESASTNQTSMYLCASSPDGMNTEAFFGQGTRLTVV.

This clonotype was picked up a small number of times. This chain joins TRBV12-3 or TRBV12-4 and TRBJ2-7; D assignment may be TRBD1 or TRBD2 (5 bases each). CDR3 length: 11 residues. V dropped 5 bases and J dropped 3 bases, with 5 bases sitting between them. The DNA for the CDR3 is TGTGCCAGCAGTGGGGGCTACGAGCAGTACTTC. Protein product: CASSGGYEQYF.

This clonotype turned up a few times. The V call is TRBV27, the J call TRBJ2-7; 7 bases map to TRBD2. From germline, CDR1 is MNHEY and CDR2 SMNVEV (reference sequence). The CDR3 covers 15 residues. Trimming cost V 5 bases and J 6 bases; bases outside gene matches: 13. The CDR3 loop is CASSPAFQTSSEQYV. CDR3 sequence (DNA): TGTGCCAGCAGTCCCGCCTTTCAGACTAGCTCCGAGCAGTACGTC.

The sample holds a few counts of this clonotype. The chain is built from TRBV5-1 and TRBJ1-2; TRBD1 might be the D (6 bases). Trimming took off 3 bases at V and 5 bases at J, with 11 bases between the two ends. Germline V CDR1 and CDR2: SGHRS, YFSETQ. The CDR3 totals 13 residues. CDR3 coding DNA: TGCGCCAGCAGCTCCCTACAGGGTTATGGCTACACCTTC. This translates into CASSSLQGYGYTF.

This chain uses TRBV9 with TRBJ2-3, with D uncertain. Germline V gene lookup returns CDR1 SGDLS and CDR2 YYNGEE. The CDR3 is made up of 14 amino acids. Trimming pared 6 bases from V and 2 bases from J, leaving 13 bases between. CDR3 nucleotides: TGTGCCAGCACACAGACGGGCCCCACAGATACGCAGTATTTT. Amino acids: CASTQTGPTDTQYF. The full variable domain, in which reference TRBV9 and TRBJ2-3 provide the parts outside the CDR3, is DSGVTQTPKHLITATGQRVTLRCSPRSGDLSVYWYQQSLDQGLQFLIQYYNGEERAKGNILERFSAQQFPDLHSELNLSSLELGDSALYFCASTQTGPTDTQYFGPGTRLTVL.

This clonotype appeared a few times. The V and J genes are TRBV30 and TRBJ1-5; no clear D gene. CDR1 is GTSNPN, CDR2 SVGIG, per germline (reference sequence). This CDR3 region has 13 residues. V shed 2 bases and J shed 2 bases, with 7 bases lying between them. In DNA form, the CDR3 reads TGTGCCTGGAGTCTAGATGGCAATCAGCCCCAGCATTTT. As protein: CAWSLDGNQPQHF.

Worth noting for this clonotype: Lacking the conserved final phenylalanine or tryptophan, this CDR3 likely reflects a read error. The chain couples TRBV12-3 or TRBV12-4 to TRBJ1-2, with a tentative D call TRBD1 (5 bases). CDR3 length equals 15 residues. Between the trimmed V and J ends, which lost 2 bases and 8 bases, there was a span of 18 bases. CDR3 sequence reads: CASSLLSRGGGGYTS. CDR3 DNA sequence: TGTGCCAGCAGTTTATTATCCCGGGGGGGTGGAGGCTACACCTCC.

The V and J genes are TRBV6-5 and TRBJ1-5, with a tentative D call TRBD1 (5 bases). Germline V lookup: CDR1 MNHEY, CDR2 SVGAGI. The ends were cut back, 6 bases at V and 7 bases at J, with 13 bases in the middle. The CDR3 runs to 13 residues. The CDR3 spells CASRRQGGQPQHF. Written as DNA, the CDR3 is TGTGCCAGCAGGAGGCAGGGTGGCCAGCCCCAGCATTTT.

This clonotype was found a few times. The chain is built from TRBV27 and TRBJ1-5; D not certain. Germline V lookup: CDR1 MNHEY, CDR2 SMNVEV (reference sequence). The V end was cut by 1 base, the J end by 0 bases, with 4 bases between. CDR3 length: 14 residues. CDR3 amino acids: CASSLWPSNQPQHF. CDR3 bases: TGTGCCAGCAGTTTATGGCCTAGCAATCAGCCCCAGCATTTT.

This clonotype was detected a few times. This rearrangement joins TRBV24-1 to TRBJ2-5; either TRBD1 or TRBD2 may fit D (6 bases each). The CDR3 totals 15 residues. Per germline, CDR1 KGHDR and CDR2 SFDVKD. V lost 5 bases, J lost 4 bases, and 16 bases lay in between. Written as DNA, the CDR3 is TGTGCCACCAGTGTGGGAACAGGGAGGATAGAGACCCAGTACTTC. Protein product: CATSVGTGRIETQYF.

This sequence joins TRBV29-1 and TRBJ2-5; 7 bases fit TRBD2. This CDR3 spans 14 amino acids. V lost 4 bases, J lost 1 base, and 6 bases stayed unmatched. Germline V gene data show CDR1 as SQVTM and CDR2 as ANQGSEA. CDR3 protein: CSVGGPGGQETQYF. CDR3 bases: TGCAGCGTTGGTGGCCCGGGGGGCCAAGAGACCCAGTACTTC.

This chain connects TRBV12-3 or TRBV12-4 to TRBJ1-5; tentatively, D is TRBD1 (5 bases). The CDR3 has 13 residues. V lost 1 base, J lost 6 bases, and 7 bases lay in between. The CDR3 sequence is CASSLGGVQPQHF. The CDR3 bases are TGTGCCAGCAGTTTAGGAGGGGTTCAGCCCCAGCATTTT.

The gene calls are TRBV6-1 and TRBJ2-1; 12 bases are a match to TRBD2. Germline V CDR1 and CDR2: MNHNS, SASEGT. V was pared by 6 bases and J by 7 bases, with 7 bases of the junction left unmatched. The CDR3 extends over 15 amino acids. CDR3 DNA: TGTGCCAGCAGCTTCGGGACTAGCGGGTCGAATGAGCAGTTCTTC. Translation: CASSFGTSGSNEQFF.

This clonotype occurred a few times. The CDR3 nucleotides are TGTGCCAGCAGGGATACAGGGAGGAACGAGCAGTACTTC. Residues: CASRDTGRNEQYF. The chain has TRBV4-2 and TRBJ2-7; D is possibly TRBD1 or TRBD2 (6 bases each). Germline-derived CDR1 and CDR2 are LGHNA and YNFKEQ. With 6 bases removed from V and 5 bases from J, the gap between germline ends came to 14 bases. The CDR3 has 13 residues.

A single count supports this clonotype. Its ends do not fully match the called genes, so a read error is possible. This rearrangement joins TRBV28 to TRBJ1-2; D is unclear. CDR1 MDHEN and CDR2 SYDVKM come from the germline V gene. The CDR3 loop spans 13 amino acids. CDR3 protein: CASSITGQPGCTF. The CDR3, as DNA: TGTGCCAGCAGTATCACCGGGCAACCTGGCTGCACCTTC.

This clonotype has a handful of counts. The chain has TRBV24-1 and TRBJ1-1; no reliable D call. The germline gives CDR1 KGHDR, CDR2 SFDVKD. The ends were cut back, 3 bases at V and 4 bases at J, with 14 bases in the middle. The CDR3 is made up of 15 amino acids. Here the CDR3 DNA reads TGTGCCACCAGTGATCTCCTGCAGGAGGGCACTGAAGCTTTCTTT. Translation: CATSDLLQEGTEAFF.

The chain employs TRBV21-1 and TRBJ1-3. TRBV21-1 is annotated as a pseudogene. CDR3 length: 15 residues. The DNA for the CDR3 is TGTGCCAGCAGCACACCAGACAGCTCTGGAAACACCATATATTTT. It encodes CASSTPDSSGNTIYF.

The chain recombines TRBV27 with TRBJ1-6; D gene unclear. Trimming cost V 2 bases and J 8 bases, with 7 bases left between them. Germline CDR1 is MNHEY and CDR2 is SMNVEV (reference sequence). CDR3 size: 13 residues. CDR3 region: CASSLGSDSPLHF. The CDR3 nucleotides read TGTGCCAGCAGTTTAGGGTCCGATTCACCCCTCCACTTT.

This clonotype has a handful of counts. J is TRBJ1-2 and V is TRBV9; the D gene is possibly TRBD1 (5 bases). The CDR3 is 12 residues long. Germline V CDR1 and CDR2: SGDLS, YYNGEE. Trimming cost V 4 bases and J 6 bases, with 10 bases left between them. For the CDR3, the DNA is TGTGCCAGCAGCTGGGGCGGGGATGGCTACACCTTC. Protein product: CASSWGGDGYTF.

The chain links TRBV14 to TRBJ1-6; 7 bases match TRBD1. The V segment lost 4 bases and the J segment 10 bases; nucleotides outside the gene matches: 4. This CDR3 is built from 13 residues. The V gene's germline CDR1 is SGHDN and CDR2 FVKESK. CDR3 sequence reads: CASSRAGGSPLHF. CDR3 DNA sequence: TGTGCCAGCAGCCGCGCAGGGGGATCACCCCTCCACTTT.